The present entry profiles one T cell receptor beta chain with its context. What it recognizes is unknown. Busulfan-fludarabine conditioning, marrow transplant, and cyclophosphamide on days +3 and +4 were administered. The data were produced by immunoSEQ multiplex PCR, yet TCRdb's version contains in-frame clones alone and is incomplete. The sample has 2,500 to 3,500 clones, around 62% seen once. The sample is drawn from a study of T cells after posttransplantation cyclophosphamide. Trimming took off 7 bases at V and 0 bases at J, with 9 bases between the two ends. Germline loops: CDR1 SGHTS, CDR2 YDEGEE. The CDR3 spans 13 residues. Study conclusions and caveats: Later post-transplant blood repertoires were often dominated by donor CD8+ memory clones. Recipient CMV seropositivity and CMV reactivation strongly tracked TRB clonality.

The sequencing used PBMCs, collected 30 days after allogeneic stem cell transplant with posttransplant cyclophosphamide. J is TRBJ2-3 and V is TRBV5-8, with a weak D call TRBD1 (5 bases). This receptor was identified in a male patient aged 60 to 75 who received an allogeneic stem cell transplant from a related donor and was CMV-positive. A share of the T cells may be of graft donor origin. The CDR3 nucleotides are TGTGCCAGCCCCAGGGTCAGCACAGATACGCAGTATTTT. Protein product: CASPRVSTDTQYF.